This entry concerns a single T cell receptor beta chain. Its antigen is still unknown. Template material for amplifying TCR beta CDR3 regions consisted of RNA transcripts. The TCR CDR3 first-round RT-PCR relied on the HTBI primer set. Via MiXCR, TCRdb re-called the multiplex PCR reads, giving one row per CDR3 protein. The sample carries approximately 560,000 distinct CDR3 sequences, 35% to 55% recorded once. This sample was included in a study of T cells in Graves' hyperthyroidism and ophthalmopathy. Study-wide results and limits: Blood also carried most thyroid clonotypes expanded above 0.001.

V lost 4 bases, J lost 5 bases, and 11 bases lay in between. Germline values: CDR1 SQVTM, CDR2 ANQGSEA. CDR3 length equals 12 residues. Patients counted as stable if ophthalmopathy did not develop within 18 months. Exclusion of a patient resulted from uncontrolled infection, other autoimmune disease, pregnancy or lactation. Based on clinical symptoms, serum thyroxine and TRAb, thyroid ultrasound and orbital computed tomography, diagnoses were reached. The sequence was collected from a woman younger than 35 with Graves' hyperthyroidism. The sequencing sample was made of peripheral blood or thyroid tissue (not recorded which). The chain links TRBV29-1 to TRBJ2-5, with a weak D call TRBD2 (5 bases). The CDR3 nucleotides are TGCAGCGTTGGGGCGGGCCACGAGACCCAGTACTTC. Encoded protein: CSVGAGHETQYF. Supplemented by reference TRBV29-1 and TRBJ2-5, the full variable domain reads SAVISQKPSRDICQRGTSLTIQCQVDSQVTMMFWYRQQPGQSLTLIATANQGSEATYESGFVIDKFPISRPNLTFSTLTVSNMSPEDSSIYLCSVGAGHETQYFGPGTRLLVL.